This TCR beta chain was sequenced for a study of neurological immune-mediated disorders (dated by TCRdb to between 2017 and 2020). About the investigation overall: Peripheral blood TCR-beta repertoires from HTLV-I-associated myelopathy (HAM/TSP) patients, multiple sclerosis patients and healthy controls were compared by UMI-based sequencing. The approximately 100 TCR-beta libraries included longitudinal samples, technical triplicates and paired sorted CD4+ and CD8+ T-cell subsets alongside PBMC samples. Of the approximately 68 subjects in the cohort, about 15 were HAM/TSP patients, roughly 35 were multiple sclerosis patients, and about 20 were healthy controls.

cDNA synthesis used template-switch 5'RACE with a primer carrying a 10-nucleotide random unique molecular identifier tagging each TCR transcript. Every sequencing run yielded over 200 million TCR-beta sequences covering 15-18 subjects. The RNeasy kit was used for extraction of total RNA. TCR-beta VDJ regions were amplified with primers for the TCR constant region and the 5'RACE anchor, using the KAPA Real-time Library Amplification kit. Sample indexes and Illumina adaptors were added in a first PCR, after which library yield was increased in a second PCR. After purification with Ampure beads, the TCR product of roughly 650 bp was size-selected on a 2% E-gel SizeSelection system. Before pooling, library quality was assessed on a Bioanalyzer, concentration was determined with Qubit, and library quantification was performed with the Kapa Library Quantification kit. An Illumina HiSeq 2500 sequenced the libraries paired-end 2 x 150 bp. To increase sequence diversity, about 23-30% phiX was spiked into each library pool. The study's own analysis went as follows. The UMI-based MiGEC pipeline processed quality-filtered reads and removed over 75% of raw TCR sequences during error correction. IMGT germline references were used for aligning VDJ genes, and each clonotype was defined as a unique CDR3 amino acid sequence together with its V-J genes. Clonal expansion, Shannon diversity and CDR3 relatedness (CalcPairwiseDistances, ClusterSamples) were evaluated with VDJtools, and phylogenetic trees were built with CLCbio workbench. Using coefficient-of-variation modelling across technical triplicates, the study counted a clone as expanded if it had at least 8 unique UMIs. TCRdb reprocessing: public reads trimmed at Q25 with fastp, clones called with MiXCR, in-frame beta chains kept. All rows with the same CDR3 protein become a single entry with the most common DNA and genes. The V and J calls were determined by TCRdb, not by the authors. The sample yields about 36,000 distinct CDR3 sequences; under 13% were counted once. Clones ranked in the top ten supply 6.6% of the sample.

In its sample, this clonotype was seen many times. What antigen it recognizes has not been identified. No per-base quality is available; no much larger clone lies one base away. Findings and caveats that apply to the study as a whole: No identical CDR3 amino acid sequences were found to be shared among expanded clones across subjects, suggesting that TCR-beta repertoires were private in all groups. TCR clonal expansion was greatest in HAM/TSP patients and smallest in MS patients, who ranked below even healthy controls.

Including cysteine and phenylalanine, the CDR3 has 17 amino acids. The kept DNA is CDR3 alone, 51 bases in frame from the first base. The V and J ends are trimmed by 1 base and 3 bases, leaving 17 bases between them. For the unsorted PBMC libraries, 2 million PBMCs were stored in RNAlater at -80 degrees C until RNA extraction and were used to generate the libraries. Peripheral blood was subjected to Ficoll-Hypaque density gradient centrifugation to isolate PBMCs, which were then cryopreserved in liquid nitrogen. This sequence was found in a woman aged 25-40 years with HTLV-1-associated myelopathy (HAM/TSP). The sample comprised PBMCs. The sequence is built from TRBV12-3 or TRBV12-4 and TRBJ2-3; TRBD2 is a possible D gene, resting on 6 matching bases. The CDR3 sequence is CASSLGIYAGGTDTQYF. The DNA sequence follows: TGTGCCAGCAGTTTAGGGATTTATGCCGGGGGAACAGATACGCAGTATTTT.